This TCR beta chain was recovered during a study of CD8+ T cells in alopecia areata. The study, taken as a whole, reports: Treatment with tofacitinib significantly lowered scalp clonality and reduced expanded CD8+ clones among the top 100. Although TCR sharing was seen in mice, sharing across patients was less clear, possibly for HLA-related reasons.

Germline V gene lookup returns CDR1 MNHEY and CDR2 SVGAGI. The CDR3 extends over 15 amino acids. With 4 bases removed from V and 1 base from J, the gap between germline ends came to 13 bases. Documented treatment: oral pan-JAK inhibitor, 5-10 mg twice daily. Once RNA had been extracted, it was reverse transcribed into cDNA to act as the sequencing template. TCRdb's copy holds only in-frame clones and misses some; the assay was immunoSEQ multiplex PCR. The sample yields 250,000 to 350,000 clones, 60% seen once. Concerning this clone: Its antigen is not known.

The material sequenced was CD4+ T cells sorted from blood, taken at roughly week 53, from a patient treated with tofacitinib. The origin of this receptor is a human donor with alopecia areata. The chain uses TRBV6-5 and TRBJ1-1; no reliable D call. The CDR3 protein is CASSSRPTSNTEAFF. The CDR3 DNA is TGTGCCAGCAGTTCTCGACCAACCTCGAACACTGAAGCTTTCTTT.